The 15 T cell receptor beta chains below all came from one sample that was sequenced in a study of blood T cell repertoires in COVID-19. Only in-frame clones appear in the TCRdb table, and some are missing; sequencing was by immunoSEQ multiplex PCR. The sample shows roughly 190,000 clones, 70% to 90% of them seen only once. What was sequenced was peripheral blood. Every receptor here comes from a human donor in a cohort sampled during active COVID-19.

The chain carries TRBV9 and TRBJ1-2; D not resolved. V was clipped by 0 bases and J by 7 bases, with 16 bases between them. This CDR3 comprises 15 residues. The V gene's germline CDR1 is SGDLS and CDR2 YYNGEE. CDR3 protein: CASSVGGMGIGGYTF. DNA for the CDR3: TGTGCCAGCAGCGTAGGAGGGATGGGGATAGGTGGCTACACCTTC.

V usage is TRBV3-1 (or the pseudogene TRBV3-2) and J usage is TRBJ2-2, with 9 nucleotides matching TRBD1. Germline assignment: CDR1 LGHDT and CDR2 YNNKEL (reference sequence). Trimming removed 3 bases from V and 2 bases from J; junction bases left unmatched: 10. This CDR3 is 18 amino acids long. CDR3 sequence reads: CASSQGQGIGGNTGELFF. Written as DNA, the CDR3 is TGTGCCAGCAGCCAGGGACAGGGTATAGGAGGAAACACCGGGGAGCTGTTTTTT.

The rearrangement links TRBV15 to TRBJ1-1, with 8 bases that match TRBD1. Per germline, CDR1 LNHNV and CDR2 YYDKDF (reference sequence). This CDR3 spans 13 amino acids. V was clipped by 3 bases and J by 7 bases; unmatched bases: 4. CDR3 residues: CATSRDRAGEAFF. The CDR3 bases are TGTGCCACCAGCAGGGACAGGGCGGGTGAAGCTTTCTTT.

The rearrangement uses TRBV4-3 and TRBJ1-1; 10 nucleotides match TRBD1. The CDR3 consists of 18 residues. Germline assignment: CDR1 LGHNA and CDR2 YSLEER. The V segment lost 1 base and the J segment 3 bases; nucleotides outside the gene matches: 11. The CDR3 sequence is CASSQAIGGQGFYTEAFF. Here the CDR3 DNA reads TGCGCCAGCAGCCAAGCCATCGGGGGACAGGGGTTTTACACTGAAGCTTTCTTT.

Comments on this clone: Distinct nucleotide sequences in the sample also encode this CDR3. The chain couples TRBV7-9 to TRBJ2-7; D gene unclear. The V end lost 7 bases, the J end lost 1 base, and 8 bases lay between the germline ends. Germline loops: CDR1 SEHNR, CDR2 FQNEAQ (reference sequence). CDR3 size: 12 residues. The chain's CDR3 is CASNGGSYEQYF. The CDR3 region has the DNA TGTGCCAGCAACGGCGGTTCCTACGAGCAGTACTTC. Together with reference TRBV7-9 and TRBJ2-7, the CDR3 gives the full variable domain: DTGVSQNPRHKITKRGQNVTFRCDPISEHNRLYWYRQTLGQGPEFLTYFQNEAQLEKSRLLSDRFSAERPKGSFSTLEIQRTEQGDSAMYLCASNGGSYEQYFGPGTRLTVT.

This chain links TRBV9 with TRBJ2-7; TRBD1 might be the D (6 bases). The CDR3 length is 17 residues. V was cut by 2 bases and J by 5 bases, with 23 bases left in between. CDR1 and CDR2 from the germline V gene are SGDLS and YYNGEE. CDR3 DNA sequence: TGTGCCAGCAGCGTGGGACCAAACAGGGACGTCTTTCACGAGCAGTACTTC. Amino acids: CASSVGPNRDVFHEQYF.

This clone was found a few times. The chain has TRBV11-1 and TRBJ2-3, with a tentative D call TRBD2 (6 bases). V lost 5 bases and J 1 base, leaving 10 bases between the germline ends. CDR3 length: 14 amino acids. The V gene's germline CDR1 is SGHAT and CDR2 FQDESV (reference sequence). CDR3 nucleotides: TGTGCCAGCAGCCGGGACTGGGGCACAGATACGCAGTATTTT. Encoded protein: CASSRDWGTDTQYF.

V is TRBV7-9 and J is TRBJ2-1; 7 nucleotides line up with TRBD1. Germline assignment: CDR1 SEHNR and CDR2 FQNEAQ (reference sequence). V was pared by 4 bases and J by 15 bases, with 12 bases of the junction left unmatched. This CDR3 spans 13 amino acids. The CDR3 loop reads CASSSSDRVWGFF. The CDR3 coding sequence is TGTGCCAGCAGCTCGAGCGACAGGGTCTGGGGGTTCTTC.

J is TRBJ2-3 and V is TRBV19; 11 nucleotides match TRBD2. Germline CDR1 LNHDA, CDR2 SQIVND (reference sequence). V was pared by 7 bases and J by 4 bases, with 16 bases of the junction left unmatched. The CDR3 consists of 18 residues. CDR3 sequence reads: CASTPNTLRTSGSDTQYF. The CDR3 DNA reads as TGTGCCAGTACCCCGAACACCTTAAGGACTAGCGGGTCAGATACGCAGTATTTT.

V usage is TRBV9 and J usage is TRBJ2-3; TRBD1 might be the D (5 bases). Trimming removed 0 bases from V and 4 bases from J, with 9 bases in between. CDR1 and CDR2 (germline): SGDLS, YYNGEE. The CDR3 runs 14 residues. The CDR3 DNA follows: TGTGCCAGCAGCGTAGGACAGAGGCCAGATACGCAGTATTTT. Protein product: CASSVGQRPDTQYF.

CDR3 in amino acids: CASSLIRAGNIQYF. In DNA, the CDR3 is TGTGCCAGCAGCTTAATTCGGGCAGGGAACATTCAGTACTTC. V is TRBV11-2 and J is TRBJ2-4, with D tentatively TRBD1 (5 bases). Deletions cut 2 bases from V and 7 bases from J, with 12 bases between. CDR3 length: 14 amino acids. Germline CDR1 reads SGHAT; CDR2 reads FQNNGV.

The V call is TRBV9, the J call TRBJ2-6; D possibly corresponds to TRBD2 (6 bases). The CDR3 is 20 amino acids. Germline lookup yields CDR1 SGDLS and CDR2 YYNGEE. Trimming took off 3 bases at V and 0 bases at J, with 22 bases between the two ends. Here the CDR3 reads CASSAGPIGRGGSGANVLTF. In DNA form, the CDR3 reads TGTGCCAGCAGCGCGGGGCCTATAGGGCGGGGAGGCTCTGGGGCCAACGTCCTGACTTTC. The whole variable domain, remainder taken from reference TRBV9 and TRBJ2-6, is DSGVTQTPKHLITATGQRVTLRCSPRSGDLSVYWYQQSLDQGLQFLIQYYNGEERAKGNILERFSAQQFPDLHSELNLSSLELGDSALYFCASSAGPIGRGGSGANVLTFGAGSRLTVL.

The V and J genes are TRBV5-8 and TRBJ2-7; D gene uncertain. CDR1 is SGHTS, CDR2 YDEGEE, per germline. Trimming took 0 bases from V and 3 from J, leaving 4 bases between them. The CDR3 spans 12 residues. The CDR3 region is CASSLVRYEQYF. The CDR3 DNA reads as TGTGCCAGCAGCTTGGTCCGCTACGAGCAGTACTTC.

The rearrangement joins TRBV18 to TRBJ1-3, with D possibly TRBD1 on 5 matching bases. The germline CDR1 and CDR2 sequences are KGHSH and LQKENI. CDR3 length: 17 amino acids. V was trimmed by 3 bases and J by 0 bases, leaving 15 bases between them. CDR3 sequence: CASSPYIAGLSGNTIYF. The CDR3 region has the DNA TGTGCCAGCTCACCCTATATTGCGGGACTCTCTGGAAACACCATATATTTT.

The chain couples TRBV28 to TRBJ2-1, with 9 positions matching TRBD2. J gave up 4 bases and V 2 bases, and 12 bases lay outside the gene matches. Germline CDR1 and CDR2: MDHEN and SYDVKM. CDR3 length equals 18 residues. The CDR3 region is CASSLGSSGVKGYNEQFF. For the CDR3, the DNA is TGTGCCAGCAGTTTAGGGTCTAGCGGGGTGAAGGGGTACAATGAGCAGTTCTTC.